This paragraph reports one T cell receptor beta chain. Antigen: not known. This entry is derived from a study of cytomegalovirus exposure and HLA in healthy donors. Study findings and constraints: For most TCR beta V segments, an earlier analysis put the productive rate at about 87% or about 30% of the time. Owing to their indistinguishability, certain V segments, notably TRBV6-2 and TRBV6-3, were excluded. Reportedly, cytomegalovirus status was diagnosed with high sensitivity and specificity.

All donors participated as healthy donors of bone marrow. Per germline, CDR1 SGHKS and CDR2 YYEKEE (reference sequence). V shed 4 bases and J 1 base; nucleotides not matched to a gene: 4. The CDR3 consists of 15 residues. The PCR employed 60 Vbeta primers together with 13 Jbeta primers. Some clones are missing from TCRdb's copy, which holds only in-frame ones; the method was immunoSEQ multiplex PCR. The sample lists 140,000 or so clones, around 80% seen once, with roughly 2.5% in the top ten. J is TRBJ1-2 and V is TRBV5-5, with TRBD1 matching over 10 bases. This clonotype was sampled from a boy aged 2 to 9 in good health and CMV-seronegative. Sequencing used PBMCs. CDR3 DNA sequence: TGTGCCAGCAGCGTGACAGGGGGCGATAACTATGGCTACACCTTC. Translated, it gives CASSVTGGDNYGYTF.